This T cell receptor beta chain appears in the sequencing data of a study of T cell changes during pregnancy in multiple sclerosis. Using immunoSEQ multiplex PCR, the repertoire was profiled, and TCRdb retains in-frame clones only, with some absent. The repertoire holds 47,000 or so clones, with about 90% as singletons. The CDR3 loop spans 15 amino acids. The V gene's germline CDR1 is SGDLS and CDR2 YYNGEE. V shed 3 bases and J 6 bases; nucleotides not matched to a gene: 11. J is TRBJ2-7 and V is TRBV9; 8 nucleotides agree with TRBD1. The sequence was obtained from a female donor with multiple sclerosis, enrolled in a pregnancy study. The sequences come from peripheral blood, collected in the first trimester of pregnancy. CDR3 in amino acids: CASSAPGQVQGEQYF. CDR3 bases: TGTGCCAGCAGCGCACCGGGACAGGTACAAGGCGAGCAGTACTTC.